The following is a T cell receptor beta chain sequence with its context. Its matching antigen is unknown. This entry is derived from a study of shared clonotypes between healthy human individuals. Study-level points and caveats: With a handful of donors compared, around 5.4% of naive CD4 clonotypes were shared. Larger estimated richness was generally seen in naive subsets than in memory subsets.

CD45RO-negative cells were positively selected for CCR7, leaving out terminally differentiated effector memory CD45RA+ cells. V lost 5 bases, J lost 2 bases, and 8 bases stayed unmatched. The CDR3 has 15 residues. CDR1 SGHRS and CDR2 YFSETQ come from the germline V gene. The authors ran the assay at deep level. In the original processing: Without quality scores, immunoSEQ junctional reads could not be filtered like full-length reads. Some clones are missing from TCRdb's copy, which holds only in-frame ones; the method was immunoSEQ multiplex PCR. D and trimming come from the DNA, and the V and J calls and clone size come from that table. The repertoire includes about 2.1 million clones, roughly 95% of them detected once, and more than 1.5% sits in the top ten.

The chain joins TRBV5-1 to TRBJ2-3; 7 bases map to TRBD2. The source material was naive CD8+ T cells from PBMCs. The receptor was derived from a man between 18 and 29 years old in good health. Some clones in this sample may be carry-over from other donors' samples. CDR3 DNA: TGCGCCAGCAGAAGTGAGGGAGGGTACACAGATACGCAGTATTTT. Its protein is CASRSEGGYTDTQYF.